This is a list of T cell receptor beta chains from one sample in a study of spatial heterogeneity in lung cancer. Using its own MiXCR run on the 5' RACE reads, TCRdb lists one record per CDR3 protein. The sample consists of roughly 9,300 distinct CDR3 sequences, 6% to 6.5% of them appearing once. Here the sequenced sample was lung tumor tissue, taken at surgery. Receptors were obtained from a male donor with early-stage non-small cell lung cancer. Each CDR3 is given with its conserved first and last residue. Each record gives: D gene, clone size, V gene, J gene, CDR3 protein, CDR3 DNA. A D gene is named only where the DNA matches it firmly. Size tells how often a clone was seen (once, few, many) or the class of an expanded clone, and some rows leave it out.

D gene: NA; clone size: NA; V gene: TRBV11-2; J gene: TRBJ2-5; CDR3 protein: CASSLDGRGTQYF; CDR3 DNA: TGTGCCAGCAGCTTAGATGGAAGAGGGACCCAGTACTTC
D gene: NA; clone size: many; V gene: TRBV5-1; J gene: TRBJ2-2; CDR3 protein: CASSPLIRAKAGELFF; CDR3 DNA: TGCGCCAGCAGCCCACTAATAAGAGCCAAAGCCGGGGAGCTGTTTTTT
D gene: TRBD2; clone size: once; V gene: TRBV7-2; J gene: TRBJ2-7; CDR3 protein: CASSLVAGGTSYEQYF; CDR3 DNA: TGTGCCAGCAGCTTAGTTGCGGGGGGGACTTCCTACGAGCAGTACTTC
D gene: TRBD1; clone size: many; V gene: TRBV18; J gene: TRBJ1-2; CDR3 protein: CASSPKGDSDYGYTF; CDR3 DNA: TGTGCCAGCTCACCAAAGGGGGACAGCGACTATGGCTACACCTTC
D gene: NA; clone size: many; V gene: TRBV5-1; J gene: TRBJ2-7; CDR3 protein: CASTRTATTYEQYF; CDR3 DNA: TGCGCCAGCACCCGGACAGCAACCACCTACGAGCAGTACTTC
D gene: NA; clone size: many; V gene: TRBV28; J gene: TRBJ2-2; CDR3 protein: CASTVGGLTGELFF; CDR3 DNA: TGTGCCAGCACCGTTGGTGGGCTTACCGGGGAGCTGTTTTTT
D gene: TRBD1; clone size: many; V gene: TRBV6-5; J gene: TRBJ2-1; CDR3 protein: CASSRQGNNNEQFF; CDR3 DNA: TGTGCCAGCAGTCGACAGGGGAATAACAATGAGCAGTTCTTC
D gene: NA; clone size: many; V gene: TRBV28; J gene: TRBJ2-3; CDR3 protein: CASSSSTIRESTQYF; CDR3 DNA: TGTGCCAGCAGTTCCTCTACTATCAGGGAGTCTACGCAGTATTTT
D gene: NA; clone size: NA; V gene: TRBV20-1; J gene: TRBJ2-4; CDR3 protein: CSARDRMAKNIQYF; CDR3 DNA: TGCAGTGCTAGAGACAGGATGGCCAAAAACATTCAGTACTTC
D gene: NA; clone size: many; V gene: TRBV5-1; J gene: TRBJ2-2; CDR3 protein: CASRRQLVNTGELFF; CDR3 DNA: TGCGCCAGCCGTAGACAGCTAGTGAACACCGGGGAGCTGTTTTTT
D gene: TRBD2; clone size: many; V gene: TRBV5-1; J gene: TRBJ2-5; CDR3 protein: CASSLDGGGVQETQYF; CDR3 DNA: TGCGCCAGCAGCTTGGATGGGGGAGGGGTTCAGGAGACCCAGTACTTC
D gene: NA; clone size: many; V gene: TRBV29-1; J gene: TRBJ2-2; CDR3 protein: CSMADGRGDTGELFF; CDR3 DNA: TGCAGCATGGCGGATGGCAGGGGGGACACCGGGGAGCTGTTTTTT